This note documents a single T cell receptor beta chain sequence. Its antigen remains unknown. Over chemoradiotherapy, repertoires were sampled more than once. This record comes from a study of chemoradiotherapy in HPV16-positive cancers. On the study more broadly: A couple of HPV16-positive patients' cells yielded candidate HPV-specific clones and common motifs.

CDR1 and CDR2 from the germline V gene are LGHNA and YSLEER. V dropped 0 bases and J dropped 7 bases, with 19 bases sitting between them. This CDR3 spans 18 amino acids. Assay used: immunoSEQ multiplex PCR; TCRdb lists only in-frame clones, some missing. The table lists about 15,000 clones, approximately 80% of them singletons, with roughly a tenth in the top ten. Whole-study results and caveats: Non-HPV-specific T cells did not expand in tumors during treatment, whereas candidate HPV-specific clones and E7-related motifs did. Only a couple of HPV16-positive patients supplied the functional HPV-specificity definition.

The genes are TRBV4-3 and TRBJ1-6, with D maybe TRBD1 (5 bases). This specimen was collected from a patient who underwent chemoradiotherapy. The TCR originated in a human donor with HPV-associated anogenital cancer. CDR3: CASSQDSTTGEGNSPLHF. CDR3 nucleotide sequence: TGCGCCAGCAGCCAAGATTCGACTACAGGTGAGGGAAATTCACCCCTCCACTTT.